The 10 T cell receptor beta chains below all came from one sample that was sequenced in a study of patients and donors after allogeneic stem cell transplantation. TCRdb called the RT-PCR reads again in MiXCR, with one record for every CDR3 protein. This sample has about 230,000 distinct CDR3 sequences, with less than 15% found just once. The specimen sequenced was blood, either unsorted or a sorted T cell fraction (not recorded which). All receptors come from a human donor who was either an allogeneic HSCT recipient or a stem cell or donor lymphocyte infusion donor (not recorded which). It is not recorded whose cells these are; they may come from a transplant donor.

This clonotype was found a few times. The chain is built from TRBV20-1 and TRBJ1-5; 7 positions agree with TRBD1. CDR3 length: 15 residues. Germline-derived CDR1 and CDR2 are DFQATT and SNEGSKA (reference sequence). The V and J ends lost 0 bases and 6 bases, in that order; junction bases with no gene match: 8. DNA for the CDR3: TGCAGTGCTAGAGATCTAGCAGGGGGGACTCAGCCCCAGCATTTT. Protein product: CSARDLAGGTQPQHF.

CDR3 sequence: CASSLEGGRGYGYTF. The CDR3 DNA is TGTGCCAGCAGCTTGGAAGGCGGCAGGGGGTATGGCTACACCTTC. The chain has TRBV5-4 and TRBJ1-2, with 7 bases fitting TRBD1. Germline V CDR1 and CDR2: SGHNT, YYREEE (reference sequence). The CDR3 is 15 amino acids. With V trimmed by 0 bases and J by 5 bases, 7 bases remained unmatched.

The chain has TRBV5-4 and TRBJ2-3; D remains unclear. Trimming cost V 0 bases and J 3 bases, with 8 bases left between them. This CDR3 region has 14 residues. Germline loops: CDR1 SGHNT, CDR2 YYREEE (reference sequence). The CDR3 bases are TGTGCCAGCAGCTTGGACAGCCTAACAGATACGCAGTATTTT. It translates to CASSLDSLTDTQYF.

This clonotype has ten or more counts. The V call is TRBV2, the J call TRBJ2-2; no definite D call. The CDR3 is made up of 17 amino acids. Germline V gives CDR1 SNHLY, CDR2 FYNNEI. Between the trimmed V and J ends, which lost 2 bases and 0 bases, there was a span of 13 bases. The CDR3 is CASSEHWTVANTGELFF. In nucleotides, the CDR3 is TGTGCCAGCAGTGAACATTGGACGGTAGCGAACACCGGGGAGCTGTTTTTT.

The J gene is TRBJ1-1, the V gene TRBV20-1, with 9 nucleotides matching TRBD1. Germline assignment: CDR1 DFQATT and CDR2 SNEGSKA (reference sequence). J was trimmed by 3 bases and V by 6 bases; bases with no gene match: 11. The CDR3 length is 15 residues. The CDR3 bases are TGCAGTGCACAAACAGGGACAGGGAGGGACACTGAAGCTTTCTTT. Protein: CSAQTGTGRDTEAFF.

A few counts support this clonotype. V gene TRBV20-1 combines with J gene TRBJ2-5, with 10 bases lining up with TRBD2. CDR1 and CDR2 from the germline V gene are DFQATT and SNEGSKA (reference sequence). V lost 5 bases and J lost 5; bases outside the gene matches: 5. The CDR3 is 13 amino acids. The CDR3 protein is CSAAGTSVETQYF. The DNA for the CDR3 is TGCAGTGCTGCCGGGACTAGCGTGGAGACCCAGTACTTC.

Ten or more counts support this clonotype. V is TRBV5-1 and J is TRBJ2-1; 10 bases fit TRBD1. Per germline, CDR1 SGHRS and CDR2 YFSETQ. The CDR3 totals 18 residues. The J segment lost 2 bases and the V segment lost 0 bases, leaving 8 bases of the junction unmatched. Here the CDR3 reads CASSLASPGQGAYNEQFF. The CDR3 nucleotides read TGCGCCAGCAGCTTGGCCTCCCCTGGACAGGGGGCCTACAATGAGCAGTTCTTC.

This clonotype was picked up many times. The chain links TRBV5-1 to TRBJ2-2; 9 positions match TRBD2. Germline CDR1 is SGHRS and CDR2 is YFSETQ. The CDR3 consists of 15 residues. Trimming removed 0 bases from V and 7 bases from J; junction bases left unmatched: 4. The CDR3, as DNA: TGCGCCAGCAGCTTGGAGCTAGCGGGGCTCGGGGAGCTGTTTTTT. As protein: CASSLELAGLGELFF.

There are many counts of this clonotype. The rearrangement joins TRBV7-9 to TRBJ2-4; 7 nucleotides line up with TRBD1. The ends lost 3 bases at V and 14 bases at J; junction bases unmatched: 10. The CDR3 is 13 residues long. In germline, CDR1 is SEHNR, CDR2 FQNEAQ (reference sequence). The CDR3 sequence: CASSFTDRDREYF. The CDR3 region has the DNA TGTGCCAGCAGCTTTACCGATAGGGACAGAGAGTACTTC.

The chain employs TRBV25-1 and TRBJ1-2; no firm D call. The V gene's germline CDR1 is MGHDK and CDR2 SYGVNS. The CDR3 has 12 residues. Trimming cost V 5 bases and J 6 bases, with 10 bases left between them. Here the CDR3 DNA reads TGTGCCAGCAGTTTCGCGAGGGATGGCTACACCTTC. The encoded protein is CASSFARDGYTF.